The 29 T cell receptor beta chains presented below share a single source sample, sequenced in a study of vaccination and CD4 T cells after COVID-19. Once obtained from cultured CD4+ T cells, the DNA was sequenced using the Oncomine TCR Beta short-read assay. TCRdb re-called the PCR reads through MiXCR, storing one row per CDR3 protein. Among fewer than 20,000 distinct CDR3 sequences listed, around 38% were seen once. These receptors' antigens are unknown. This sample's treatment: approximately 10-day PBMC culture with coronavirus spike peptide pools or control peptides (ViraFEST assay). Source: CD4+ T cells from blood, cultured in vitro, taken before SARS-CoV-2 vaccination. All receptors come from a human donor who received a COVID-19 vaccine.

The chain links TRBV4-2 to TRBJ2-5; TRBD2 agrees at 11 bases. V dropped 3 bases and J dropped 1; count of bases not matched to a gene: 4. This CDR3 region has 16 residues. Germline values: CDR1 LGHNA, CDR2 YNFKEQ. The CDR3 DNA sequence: TGTGCCAGCAGCCATGGGACTAGCGGAGGCCAAGAGACCCAGTACTTC. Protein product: CASSHGTSGGQETQYF.

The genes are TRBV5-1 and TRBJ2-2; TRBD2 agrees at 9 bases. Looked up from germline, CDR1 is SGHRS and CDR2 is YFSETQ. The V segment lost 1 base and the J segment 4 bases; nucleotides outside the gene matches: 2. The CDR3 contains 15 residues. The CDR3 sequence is CASSLQRGVTGELFF. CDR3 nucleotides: TGCGCCAGCAGCTTGCAGCGGGGGGTCACCGGGGAGCTGTTTTTT.

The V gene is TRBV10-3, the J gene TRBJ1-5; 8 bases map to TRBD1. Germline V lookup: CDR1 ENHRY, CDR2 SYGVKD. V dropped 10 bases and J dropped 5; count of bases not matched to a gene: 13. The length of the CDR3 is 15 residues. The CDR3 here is CATQRGQGDYQPQHF. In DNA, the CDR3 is TGTGCCACCCAAAGAGGACAGGGCGATTATCAGCCCCAGCATTTT.

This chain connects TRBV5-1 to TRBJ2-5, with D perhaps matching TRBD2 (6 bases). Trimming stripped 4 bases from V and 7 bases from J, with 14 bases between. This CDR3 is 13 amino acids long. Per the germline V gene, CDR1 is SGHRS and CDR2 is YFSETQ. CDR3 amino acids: CASSPGTLWTQYF. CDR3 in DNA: TGCGCCAGCAGCCCGGGGACTTTGTGGACCCAGTACTTC.

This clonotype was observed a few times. CDR3 sequence (DNA): TGCAGTGCTAGTACGGATTATAATTCACCCCTCCACTTT. Amino acid sequence: CSASTDYNSPLHF. V usage is TRBV20-1 and J usage is TRBJ1-6; D gene uncertain. CDR3 length: 13 amino acids. Germline V gene data show CDR1 as DFQATT and CDR2 as SNEGSKA (reference sequence). V dropped 3 bases and J dropped 4 bases, with 7 bases sitting between them.

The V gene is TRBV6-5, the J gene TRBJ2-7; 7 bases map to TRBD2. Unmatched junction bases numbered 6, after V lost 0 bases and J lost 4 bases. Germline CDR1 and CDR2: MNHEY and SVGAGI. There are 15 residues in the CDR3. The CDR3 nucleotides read TGTGCCAGCAGTTACTCGGACGGGGGGACGTACGAGCAGTACTTC. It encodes CASSYSDGGTYEQYF.

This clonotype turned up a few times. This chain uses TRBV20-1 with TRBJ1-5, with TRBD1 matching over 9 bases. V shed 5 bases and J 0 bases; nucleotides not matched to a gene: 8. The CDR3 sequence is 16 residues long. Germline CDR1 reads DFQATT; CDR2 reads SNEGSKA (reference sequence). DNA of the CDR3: TGCAGTGCTCCCAAAAAACAGGGGGCTAGCAATCAGCCCCAGCATTTT. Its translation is CSAPKKQGASNQPQHF.

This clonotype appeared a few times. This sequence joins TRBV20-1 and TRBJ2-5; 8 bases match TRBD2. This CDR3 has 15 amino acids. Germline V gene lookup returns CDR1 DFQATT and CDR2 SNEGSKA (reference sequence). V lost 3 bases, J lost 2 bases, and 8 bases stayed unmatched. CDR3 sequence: CSARGLAGVQETQYF. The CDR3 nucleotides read TGCAGTGCTAGGGGGCTAGCGGGTGTACAAGAGACCCAGTACTTC.

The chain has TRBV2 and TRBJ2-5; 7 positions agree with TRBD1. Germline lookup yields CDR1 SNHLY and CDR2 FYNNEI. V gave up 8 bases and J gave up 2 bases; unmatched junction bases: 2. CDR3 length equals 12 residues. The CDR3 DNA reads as TGTGCCAGCGGGACAGAACAAGAGACCCAGTACTTC. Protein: CASGTEQETQYF. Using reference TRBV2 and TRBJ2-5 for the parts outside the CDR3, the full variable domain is EPEVTQTPSHQVTQMGQEVILRCVPISNHLYFYWYRQILGQKVEFLVSFYNNEISEKSEIFDDQFSVERPDGSNFTLKIRSTKLEDSAMYFCASGTEQETQYFGPGTRLLVL.

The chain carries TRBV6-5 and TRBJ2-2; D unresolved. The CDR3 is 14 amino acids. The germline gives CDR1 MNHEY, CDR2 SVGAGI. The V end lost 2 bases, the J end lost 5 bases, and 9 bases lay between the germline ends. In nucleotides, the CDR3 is TGTGCCAGCAGTTACCTGGGCTTGACCGGGGAGCTGTTTTTT. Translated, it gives CASSYLGLTGELFF.

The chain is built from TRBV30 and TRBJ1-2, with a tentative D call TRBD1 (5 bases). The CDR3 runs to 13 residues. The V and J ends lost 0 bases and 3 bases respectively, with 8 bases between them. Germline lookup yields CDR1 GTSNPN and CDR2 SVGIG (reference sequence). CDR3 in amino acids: CAWSVRGDYGYTF. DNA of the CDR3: TGTGCCTGGAGTGTAAGGGGCGACTATGGCTACACCTTC.

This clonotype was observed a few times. CDR3 residues: CASSPMDGGWNTGELFF. As DNA, the CDR3 is TGTGCCAGTAGTCCAATGGACGGGGGATGGAACACCGGGGAGCTGTTTTTT. V usage is TRBV19 and J usage is TRBJ2-2, with a tentative D call TRBD2 (6 bases). V was shortened by 5 bases and J by 1 base, with 17 bases between the two germline ends. This CDR3 has 17 amino acids. From germline, CDR1 is LNHDA and CDR2 SQIVND (reference sequence).

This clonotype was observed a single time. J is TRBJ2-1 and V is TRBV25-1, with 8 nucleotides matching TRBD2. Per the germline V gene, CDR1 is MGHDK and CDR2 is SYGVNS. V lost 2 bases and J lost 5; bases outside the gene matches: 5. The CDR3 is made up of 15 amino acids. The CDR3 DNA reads TGTGCCAGCAGTGAACGGACTAGCACCCACAATGAGCAGTTCTTC. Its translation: CASSERTSTHNEQFF.

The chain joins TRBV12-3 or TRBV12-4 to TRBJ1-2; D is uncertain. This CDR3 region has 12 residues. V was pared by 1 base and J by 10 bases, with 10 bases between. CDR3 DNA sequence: TGTGCCAGCAGTTTAGTCCCGGAATACTACACCTTC. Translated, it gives CASSLVPEYYTF.

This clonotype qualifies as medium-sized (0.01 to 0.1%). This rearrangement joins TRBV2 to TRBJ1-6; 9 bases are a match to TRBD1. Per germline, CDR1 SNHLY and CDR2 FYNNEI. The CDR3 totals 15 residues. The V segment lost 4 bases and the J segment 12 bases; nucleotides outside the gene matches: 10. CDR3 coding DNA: TGTGCCAGCAGTGGGGGACAGGGAAGGTGGGGACCCCTCCACTTT. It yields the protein CASSGGQGRWGPLHF.

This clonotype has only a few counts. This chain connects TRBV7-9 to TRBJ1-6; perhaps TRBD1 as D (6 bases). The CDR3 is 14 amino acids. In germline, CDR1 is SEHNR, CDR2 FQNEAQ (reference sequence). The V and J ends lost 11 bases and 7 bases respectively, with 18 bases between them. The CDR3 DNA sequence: TGTGCCCTGGGGGGGCAGGGAACAAATTCACCCCTCCACTTT. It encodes CALGGQGTNSPLHF.

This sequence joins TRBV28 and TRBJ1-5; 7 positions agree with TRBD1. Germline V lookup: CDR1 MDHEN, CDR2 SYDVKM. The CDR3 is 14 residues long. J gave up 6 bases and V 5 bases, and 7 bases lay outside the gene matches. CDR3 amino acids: CASSQTGSGQPQHF. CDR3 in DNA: TGTGCCAGCAGTCAGACAGGGTCTGGTCAGCCCCAGCATTTT.

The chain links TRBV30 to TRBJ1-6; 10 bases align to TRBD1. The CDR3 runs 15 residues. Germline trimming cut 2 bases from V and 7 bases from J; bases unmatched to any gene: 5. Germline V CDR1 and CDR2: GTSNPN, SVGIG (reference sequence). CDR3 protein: CAWSIETGGNSPLHF. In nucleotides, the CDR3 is TGTGCCTGGAGTATAGAGACAGGGGGCAATTCACCCCTCCACTTT.

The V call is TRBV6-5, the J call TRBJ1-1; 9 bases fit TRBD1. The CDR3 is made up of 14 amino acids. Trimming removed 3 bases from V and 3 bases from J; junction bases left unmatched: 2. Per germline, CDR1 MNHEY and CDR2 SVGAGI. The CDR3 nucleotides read TGTGCCAGCAGTTATGACAGGGGGGACACTGAAGCTTTCTTT. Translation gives CASSYDRGDTEAFF.

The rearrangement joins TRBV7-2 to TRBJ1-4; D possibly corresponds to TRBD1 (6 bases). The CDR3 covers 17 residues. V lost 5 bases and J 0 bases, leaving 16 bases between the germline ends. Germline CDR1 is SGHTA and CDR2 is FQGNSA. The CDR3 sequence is CASSVTGLLATNEKLFF. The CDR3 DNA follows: TGTGCCAGCAGCGTTACAGGGTTACTCGCAACTAATGAAAAACTGTTTTTT.

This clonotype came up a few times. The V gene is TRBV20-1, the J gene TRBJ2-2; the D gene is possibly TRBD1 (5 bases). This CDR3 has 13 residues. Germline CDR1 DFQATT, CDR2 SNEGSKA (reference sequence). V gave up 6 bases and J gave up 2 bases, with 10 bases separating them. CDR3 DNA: TGCAGTGCCCAGGGCCGCAACACCGGGGAGCTGTTTTTT. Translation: CSAQGRNTGELFF.

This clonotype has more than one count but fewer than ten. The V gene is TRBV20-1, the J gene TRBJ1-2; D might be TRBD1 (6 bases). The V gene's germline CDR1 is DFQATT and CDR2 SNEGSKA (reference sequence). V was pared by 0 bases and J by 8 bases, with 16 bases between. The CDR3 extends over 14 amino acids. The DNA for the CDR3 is TGCAGTGCTAGAGATTGGGCAGGGGCAGGGGGCTACACCTTC. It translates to CSARDWAGAGGYTF.

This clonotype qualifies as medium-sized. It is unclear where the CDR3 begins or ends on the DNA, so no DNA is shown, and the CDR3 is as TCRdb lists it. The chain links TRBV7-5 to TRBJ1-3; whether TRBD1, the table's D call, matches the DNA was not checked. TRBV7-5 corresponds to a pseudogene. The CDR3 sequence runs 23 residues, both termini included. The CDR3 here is CISVSEAPIPGTGGGSSGNTIYF.

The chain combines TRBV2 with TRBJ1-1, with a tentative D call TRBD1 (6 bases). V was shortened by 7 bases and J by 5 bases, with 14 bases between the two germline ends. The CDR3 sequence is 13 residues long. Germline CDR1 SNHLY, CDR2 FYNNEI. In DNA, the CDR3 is TGTGCCAGCACCCAGGGAGGGGGGACTGAAGCTTTCTTT. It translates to CASTQGGGTEAFF.

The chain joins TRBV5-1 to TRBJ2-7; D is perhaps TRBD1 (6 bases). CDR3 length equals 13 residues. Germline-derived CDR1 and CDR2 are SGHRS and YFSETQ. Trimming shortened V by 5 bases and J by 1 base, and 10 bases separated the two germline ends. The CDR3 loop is CASRMGHSYEQYF. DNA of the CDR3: TGCGCCAGCAGAATGGGACATTCCTACGAGCAGTACTTC.

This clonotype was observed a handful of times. The CDR3 bases are TGTGCCACCAGCAGAGAAGTGGGAAACTATGGCTACACCTTC. This gives the protein CATSREVGNYGYTF. J is TRBJ1-2 and V is TRBV15, with D unresolved. The CDR3 runs 14 residues. Per germline, CDR1 LNHNV and CDR2 YYDKDF (reference sequence). V lost 0 bases and J lost 2, with 7 bases in between. The whole variable domain, filled in from reference TRBV15 and TRBJ1-2, reads DAMVIQNPRYQVTQFGKPVTLSCSQTLNHNVMYWYQQKSSQAPKLLFHYYDKDFNNEADTPDNFQSRRPNTSFCFLDIRSPGLGDTAMYLCATSREVGNYGYTFGSGTRLTVV.

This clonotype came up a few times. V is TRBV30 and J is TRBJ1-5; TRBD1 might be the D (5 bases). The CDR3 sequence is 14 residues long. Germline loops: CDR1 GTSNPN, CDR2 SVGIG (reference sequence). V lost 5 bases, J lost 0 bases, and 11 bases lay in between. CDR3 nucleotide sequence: TGTGCCTGGGCGCTACAGGCTAGCAATCAGCCCCAGCATTTT. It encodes CAWALQASNQPQHF.

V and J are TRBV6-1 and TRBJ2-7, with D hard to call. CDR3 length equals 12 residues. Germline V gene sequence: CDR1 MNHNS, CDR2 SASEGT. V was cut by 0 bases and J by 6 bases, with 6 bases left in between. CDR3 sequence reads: CASSEALSEQYF. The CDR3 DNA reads TGTGCCAGCAGTGAAGCGCTAAGCGAGCAGTACTTC.

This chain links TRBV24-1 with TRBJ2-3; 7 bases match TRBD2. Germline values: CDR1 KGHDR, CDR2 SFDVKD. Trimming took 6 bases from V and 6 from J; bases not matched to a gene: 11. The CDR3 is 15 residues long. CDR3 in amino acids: CATSYSGGLSDTQYF. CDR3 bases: TGTGCCACCAGTTACTCGGGGGGTCTATCGGATACGCAGTATTTT.